The 12 T cell receptor beta chains given below trace back to one sample, sequenced in a study of cytomegalovirus exposure and HLA in healthy donors. The PCR was carried out with 60 Vbeta primers and 13 Jbeta primers. Some clones are missing from TCRdb's copy, which holds only in-frame ones; the method was immunoSEQ multiplex PCR. The data contain over 150,000 clones, about 80% of them singletons. Sequencing was done on a sample of PBMCs. All receptors derive from a middle-aged man in good health and CMV-seropositive.

In nucleotides, the CDR3 is TGTGCCAGCAGCTTACGGTCGCGGGGGAGGGGGAATGAGCAGTTCTTC. Its translation: CASSLRSRGRGNEQFF. The V gene is TRBV7-9, the J gene TRBJ2-1, with D possibly TRBD2 on 7 matching bases. The CDR3 sequence is 16 residues long. V was cut by 2 bases and J by 7 bases, with 18 bases left in between. Germline V gene sequence: CDR1 SEHNR, CDR2 FQNEAQ (reference sequence).

The chain joins TRBV15 to TRBJ2-2, with 9 bases fitting TRBD1. This CDR3 has 16 residues. Germline-derived CDR1 and CDR2 are LNHNV and YYDKDF (reference sequence). The J segment lost 4 bases and the V segment lost 1 base, leaving 4 bases of the junction unmatched. Written as DNA, the CDR3 is TGTGCCACCAGCAGAGGTGGGACAGGGAGCACCGGGGAGCTGTTTTTT. It yields the protein CATSRGGTGSTGELFF.

The table lists this clone with a few counts. The chain is built from TRBV18 and TRBJ2-4; tentatively, D is TRBD1 (5 bases). V was clipped by 3 bases and J by 0 bases, with 12 bases between them. The CDR3 is made up of 16 amino acids. The germline CDR1 and CDR2 sequences are KGHSH and LQKENI. The CDR3 region is CASSPWTSVAKNIQYF. Written as DNA, the CDR3 is TGTGCCAGCTCACCCTGGACATCCGTAGCCAAAAACATTCAGTACTTC.

This chain connects TRBV5-6 to TRBJ1-2; TRBD1 matches at 7 bases. This CDR3 contains 14 residues. Per the germline V gene, CDR1 is SGHDT and CDR2 is YYEEEE. The ends lost 2 bases at V and 7 bases at J; junction bases unmatched: 8. DNA for the CDR3: TGTGCCAGCAGCTTAGGTGACAGGGATGCTGGCTACACCTTC. Translating gives CASSLGDRDAGYTF.

The CDR3 here is CASSQETQGGGYTF. In DNA, the CDR3 is TGCGCCAGCAGCCAAGAAACCCAGGGAGGTGGCTACACCTTC. The rearrangement links TRBV4-1 to TRBJ1-2, with a tentative D call TRBD1 (5 bases). The germline gives CDR1 MGHRA, CDR2 YSYEKL. The CDR3 is 14 residues long. The V end was cut by 0 bases, the J end by 7 bases, with 12 bases between.

CDR3 in DNA: TGTGCCAGCAGCTTACGAGTAGCGGGGGGGGTTTTAGCAGATACGCAGTATTTT. It yields the protein CASSLRVAGGVLADTQYF. This chain uses TRBV7-2 with TRBJ2-3; 11 bases are a match to TRBD2. Germline CDR1 reads SGHTA; CDR2 reads FQGNSA. CDR3 size: 18 residues. Germline trimming cut 2 bases from V and 4 bases from J; bases unmatched to any gene: 11. Based on the CDR3 plus reference TRBV7-2 and TRBJ2-3, the full variable domain is GAGVSQSPSNKVTEKGKDVELRCDPISGHTALYWYRQSLGQGLEFLIYFQGNSAPDKSGLPSDRFSAERTGGSVSTLTIQRTQQEDSAVYLCASSLRVAGGVLADTQYFGPGTRLTVL.

The chain joins TRBV7-6 to TRBJ2-1; 8 bases are a match to TRBD2. Trimming took 1 base from V and 5 from J; bases not matched to a gene: 7. Germline CDR1 reads SGHVS; CDR2 reads FNYEAQ. CDR3 length equals 16 residues. DNA of the CDR3: TGTGCCAGCAGCTTAGGGCGGCTAGCGGGCCACAATGAGCAGTTCTTC. As protein: CASSLGRLAGHNEQFF.

The V gene is TRBV27, the J gene TRBJ2-7; tentative D call: TRBD1 (6 bases). Germline CDR1 is MNHEY and CDR2 is SMNVEV (reference sequence). The CDR3 extends over 14 amino acids. V gave up 5 bases and J gave up 0 bases, with 11 bases separating them. The CDR3 loop reads CASSKTGSSYEQYF. The CDR3 DNA reads TGTGCCAGCAGTAAAACAGGGAGCTCCTACGAGCAGTACTTC.

The chain couples TRBV4-1 to TRBJ2-5; 7 bases are a match to TRBD1. V shed 3 bases, J shed 2 bases, and the junction held 0 bases outside the gene matches. The CDR3 runs to 13 residues. Germline V gene lookup returns CDR1 MGHRA and CDR2 YSYEKL. DNA for the CDR3: TGCGCCAGCAGCCAGACAGGGCAAGAGACCCAGTACTTC. Its translation: CASSQTGQETQYF.

This clone was observed a handful of times. CDR3 protein: CARSPDGEDSNQPQHF. The DNA of the CDR3 is TGTGCCAGAAGCCCAGATGGGGAGGACAGCAATCAGCCCCAGCATTTT. This chain uses TRBV5-3 with TRBJ1-5; D unresolved. TRBV5-3 is labeled an ORF, and its function is uncertain. CDR3 length: 16 residues. V was cut by 4 bases and J by 1 base, with 15 bases left in between.

This clone was counted once. The chain couples TRBV9 to TRBJ1-6; a weak D match, TRBD1 (5 bases). The CDR3 is 14 amino acids. Trimming pared 0 bases from V and 11 bases from J, leaving 12 bases between. Per the germline V gene, CDR1 is SGDLS and CDR2 is YYNGEE. CDR3 sequence: CASSVGGEVPPLHF. CDR3 bases: TGTGCCAGCAGCGTAGGAGGGGAGGTTCCACCCCTCCACTTT.

This clone occurred once. This rearrangement joins TRBV27 to TRBJ1-1; TRBD1 might be the D (5 bases). The CDR3 is made up of 13 amino acids. The germline V and J ends were trimmed by 3 bases and 5 bases, with 10 bases remaining between them. Germline values: CDR1 MNHEY, CDR2 SMNVEV (reference sequence). This CDR3 reads CASSLRGGTEAFF. The CDR3 DNA sequence: TGTGCCAGCAGTTTGAGGGGAGGTACTGAAGCTTTCTTT.